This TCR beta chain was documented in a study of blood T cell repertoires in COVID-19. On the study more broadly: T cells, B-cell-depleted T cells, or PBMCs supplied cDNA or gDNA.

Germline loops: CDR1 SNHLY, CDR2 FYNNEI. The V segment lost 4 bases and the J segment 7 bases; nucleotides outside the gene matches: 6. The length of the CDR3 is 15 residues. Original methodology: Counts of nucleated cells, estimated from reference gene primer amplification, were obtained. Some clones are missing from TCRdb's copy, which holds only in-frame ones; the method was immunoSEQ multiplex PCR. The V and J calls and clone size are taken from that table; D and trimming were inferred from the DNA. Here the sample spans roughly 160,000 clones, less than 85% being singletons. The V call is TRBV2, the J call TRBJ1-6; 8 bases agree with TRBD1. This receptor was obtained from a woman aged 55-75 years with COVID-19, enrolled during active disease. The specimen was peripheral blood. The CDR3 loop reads CASSGDRGYNSPLHF. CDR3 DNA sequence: TGTGCCAGCAGTGGAGACAGGGGATACAATTCACCCCTCCACTTT.